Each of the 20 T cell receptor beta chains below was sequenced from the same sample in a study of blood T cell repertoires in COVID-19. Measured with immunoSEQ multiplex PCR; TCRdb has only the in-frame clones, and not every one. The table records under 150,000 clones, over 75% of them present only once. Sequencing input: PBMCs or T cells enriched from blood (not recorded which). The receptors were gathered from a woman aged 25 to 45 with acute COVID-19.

The CDR3 coding sequence is TGCAGTGCTAGTAAGGGGGAGTACACTGAAGCTTTCTTT. This codes for CSASKGEYTEAFF. The chain joins TRBV20-1 to TRBJ1-1, with D maybe TRBD1 (6 bases). V lost 3 bases to trimming and J lost 3 bases, with 11 bases between them. This CDR3 comprises 13 residues. The germline gives CDR1 DFQATT, CDR2 SNEGSKA (reference sequence).

This CDR3 is CASRSGGSASGANVLTF. DNA of the CDR3: TGTGCCAGCAGATCTGGAGGGTCGGCGTCTGGGGCCAACGTCCTGACTTTC. This sequence joins TRBV7-2 and TRBJ2-6, with D tentatively TRBD2 (6 bases). CDR3 length equals 17 residues. Deletions cut 6 bases from V and 1 base from J, with 16 bases between. Germline V gene data show CDR1 as SGHTA and CDR2 as FQGNSA.

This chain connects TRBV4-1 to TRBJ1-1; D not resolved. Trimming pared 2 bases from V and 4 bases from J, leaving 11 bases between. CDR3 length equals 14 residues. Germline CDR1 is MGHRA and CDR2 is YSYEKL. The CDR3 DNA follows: TGCGCCAGCAGCCAACCCCTAGCCGGCACTGAAGCTTTCTTT. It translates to CASSQPLAGTEAFF.

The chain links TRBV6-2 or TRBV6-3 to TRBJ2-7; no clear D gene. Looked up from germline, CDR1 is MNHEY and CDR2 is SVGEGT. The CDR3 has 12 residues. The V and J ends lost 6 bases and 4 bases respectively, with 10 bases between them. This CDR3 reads CASSLRRYEQYF. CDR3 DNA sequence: TGTGCCAGCAGCCTCAGAAGATACGAGCAGTACTTC.

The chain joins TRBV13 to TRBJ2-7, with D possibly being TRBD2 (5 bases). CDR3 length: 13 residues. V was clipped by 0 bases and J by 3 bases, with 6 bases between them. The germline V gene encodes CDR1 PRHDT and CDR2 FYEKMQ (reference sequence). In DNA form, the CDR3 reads TGTGCCAGCAGCTTAGGCCGGGGCTACGAGCAGTACTTC. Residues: CASSLGRGYEQYF. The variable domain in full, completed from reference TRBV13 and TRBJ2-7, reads AAGVIQSPRHLIKEKRETATLKCYPIPRHDTVYWYQQGPGQDPQFLISFYEKMQSDKGSIPDRFSAQQFSDYHSELNMSSLELGDSALYFCASSLGRGYEQYFGPGTRLTVT.

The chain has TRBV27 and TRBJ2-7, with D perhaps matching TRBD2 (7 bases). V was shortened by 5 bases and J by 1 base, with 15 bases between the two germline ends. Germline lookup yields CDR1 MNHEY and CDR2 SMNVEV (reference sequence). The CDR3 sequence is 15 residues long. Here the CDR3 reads CASSPRGGGSYEQYF. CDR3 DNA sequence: TGTGCCAGCAGTCCCAGAGGGGGGGGATCCTACGAGCAGTACTTC.

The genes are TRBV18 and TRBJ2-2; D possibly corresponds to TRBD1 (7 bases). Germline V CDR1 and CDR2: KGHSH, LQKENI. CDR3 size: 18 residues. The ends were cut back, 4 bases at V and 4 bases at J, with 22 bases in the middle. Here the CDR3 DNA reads TGTGCCAGCTCACGAACCGACCTCCGGGGGACAGCCACCGGGGAGCTGTTTTTT. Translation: CASSRTDLRGTATGELFF.

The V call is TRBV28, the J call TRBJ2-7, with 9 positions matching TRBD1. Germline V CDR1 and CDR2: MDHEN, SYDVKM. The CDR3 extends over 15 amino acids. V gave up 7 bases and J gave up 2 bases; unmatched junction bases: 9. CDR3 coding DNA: TGTGCCAGCAATCGTCAGGGGACAGGGACCTACGAGCAGTACTTC. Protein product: CASNRQGTGTYEQYF.

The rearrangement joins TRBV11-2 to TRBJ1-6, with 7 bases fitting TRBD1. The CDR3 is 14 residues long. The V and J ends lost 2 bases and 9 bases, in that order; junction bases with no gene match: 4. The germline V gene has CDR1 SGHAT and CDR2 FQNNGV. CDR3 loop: CASSLRGGFSPLHF. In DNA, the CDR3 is TGTGCCAGCAGCTTACGAGGGGGCTTTTCACCCCTCCACTTT.

The CDR3 protein is CASSREWDSYNEQFF. CDR3 DNA sequence: TGTGCCAGCAGCAGGGAGTGGGACAGCTACAATGAGCAGTTCTTC. The V call is TRBV7-9, the J call TRBJ2-1; 7 nucleotides align to TRBD1. The V gene's germline CDR1 is SEHNR and CDR2 FQNEAQ (reference sequence). V lost 5 bases and J lost 3; bases outside the gene matches: 7. The CDR3 runs 15 residues. Combining the CDR3 with reference TRBV7-9 and TRBJ2-1 gives the whole variable domain DTGVSQNPRHKITKRGQNVTFRCDPISEHNRLYWYRQTLGQGPEFLTYFQNEAQLEKSRLLSDRFSAERPKGSFSTLEIQRTEQGDSAMYLCASSREWDSYNEQFFGPGTRLTVL.

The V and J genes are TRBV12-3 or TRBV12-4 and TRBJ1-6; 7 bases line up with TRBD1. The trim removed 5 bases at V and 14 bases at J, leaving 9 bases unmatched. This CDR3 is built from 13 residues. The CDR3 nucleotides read TGTGCCAGCAGTAAAGCGACAGGGAATACCCTCCACTTT. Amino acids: CASSKATGNTLHF.

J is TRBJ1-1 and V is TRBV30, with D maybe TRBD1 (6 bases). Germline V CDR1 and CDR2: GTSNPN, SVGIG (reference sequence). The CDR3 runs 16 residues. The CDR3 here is CARRQGGASLDTEAFF. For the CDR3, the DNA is TGTGCGCGGAGACAAGGGGGTGCCTCTTTGGACACTGAAGCTTTCTTT.

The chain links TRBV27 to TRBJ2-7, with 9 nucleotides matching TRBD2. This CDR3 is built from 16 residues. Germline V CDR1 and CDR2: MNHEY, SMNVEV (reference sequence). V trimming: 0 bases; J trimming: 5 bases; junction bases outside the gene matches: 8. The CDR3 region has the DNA TGTGCCAGCAGTTTATCTCGTGGTAGCGGGAGCAACGAGCAGTACTTC. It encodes CASSLSRGSGSNEQYF.

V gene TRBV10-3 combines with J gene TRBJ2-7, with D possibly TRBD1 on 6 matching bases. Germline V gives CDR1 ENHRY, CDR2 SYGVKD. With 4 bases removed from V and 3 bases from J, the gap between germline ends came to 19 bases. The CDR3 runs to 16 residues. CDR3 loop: CAISGITTGTVYEQYF. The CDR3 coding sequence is TGTGCCATCAGTGGGATAACAACAGGGACCGTCTACGAGCAGTACTTC.

CDR3 sequence reads: CASSPGWDQPQHF. The CDR3 DNA reads TGTGCCAGCAGCCCAGGGTGGGATCAGCCCCAGCATTTT. The chain uses TRBV7-2 and TRBJ1-5; possible D gene TRBD1, 5 bases. The V end was cut by 5 bases, the J end by 5 bases, with 10 bases between. The germline V gene encodes CDR1 SGHTA and CDR2 FQGNSA. The CDR3 loop spans 13 amino acids.

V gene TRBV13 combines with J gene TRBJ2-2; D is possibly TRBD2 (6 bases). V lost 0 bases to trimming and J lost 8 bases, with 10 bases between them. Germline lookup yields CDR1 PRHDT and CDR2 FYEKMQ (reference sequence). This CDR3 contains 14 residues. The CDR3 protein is CASSLGRRAGELFF. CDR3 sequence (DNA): TGTGCCAGCAGCTTAGGACGGAGGGCAGGGGAGCTGTTTTTT. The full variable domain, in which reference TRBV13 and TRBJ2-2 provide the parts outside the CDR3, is AAGVIQSPRHLIKEKRETATLKCYPIPRHDTVYWYQQGPGQDPQFLISFYEKMQSDKGSIPDRFSAQQFSDYHSELNMSSLELGDSALYFCASSLGRRAGELFFGEGSRLTVL.

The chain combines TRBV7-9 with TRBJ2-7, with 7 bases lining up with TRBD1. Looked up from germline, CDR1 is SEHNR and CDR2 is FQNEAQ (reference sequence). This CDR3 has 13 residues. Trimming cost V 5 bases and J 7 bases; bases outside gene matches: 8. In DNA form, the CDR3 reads TGTGCCAGCAGCCCCAGGACAGGTAGGGAGCAGTACTTC. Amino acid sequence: CASSPRTGREQYF. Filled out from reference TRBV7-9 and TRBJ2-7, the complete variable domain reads DTGVSQNPRHKITKRGQNVTFRCDPISEHNRLYWYRQTLGQGPEFLTYFQNEAQLEKSRLLSDRFSAERPKGSFSTLEIQRTEQGDSAMYLCASSPRTGREQYFGPGTRLTVT.

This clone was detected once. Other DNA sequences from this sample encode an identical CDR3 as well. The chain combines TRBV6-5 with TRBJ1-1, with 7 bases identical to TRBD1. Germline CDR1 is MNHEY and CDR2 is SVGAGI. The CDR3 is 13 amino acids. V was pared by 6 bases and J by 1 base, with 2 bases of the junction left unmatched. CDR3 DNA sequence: TGTGCCAGCAGGCGACAGGGGAACACTGAAGCTTTCTTT. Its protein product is CASRRQGNTEAFF.

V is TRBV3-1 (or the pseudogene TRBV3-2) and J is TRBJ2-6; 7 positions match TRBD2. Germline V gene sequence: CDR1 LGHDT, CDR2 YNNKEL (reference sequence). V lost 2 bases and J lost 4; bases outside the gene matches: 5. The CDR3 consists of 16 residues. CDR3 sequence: CASSQWEGAGANVLTF. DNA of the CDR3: TGTGCCAGCAGCCAATGGGAGGGTGCGGGGGCCAACGTCCTGACTTTC.

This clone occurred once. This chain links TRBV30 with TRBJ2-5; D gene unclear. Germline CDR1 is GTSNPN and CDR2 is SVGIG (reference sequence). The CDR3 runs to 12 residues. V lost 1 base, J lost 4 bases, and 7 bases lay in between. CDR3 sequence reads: CAWSGLVETQYF. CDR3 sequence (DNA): TGTGCCTGGAGTGGACTGGTAGAGACCCAGTACTTC.